This T cell receptor beta chain is drawn from a study of vaccination and CD4 T cells after COVID-19. Details on this clonotype: What it binds is not known.

Time point given: late sampling 161 to 241 days after vaccination in a few convalescent patients. The treatment was: roughly 10-day PBMC culture with coronavirus spike peptide pools or control peptides (ViraFEST assay). Losses at the gene ends were 9 bases for V and 5 bases for J; bases not matched to a gene: 7. This CDR3 contains 14 residues. Germline lookup yields CDR1 LNHDA and CDR2 SQIVND (reference sequence). The study sequenced cultured CD4+ T cell DNA using the Oncomine TCR Beta short-read assay. TCRdb redid the calling of the PCR reads with MiXCR, one entry per CDR3 protein. The sample carries roughly 25,000 distinct CDR3 sequences, about 29% recorded once. Study-wide points: Looking at convalescent patients, a median around 90% of reactive clones were present only post-vaccination.

This receptor was identified in a human donor who had recovered from COVID-19. The J gene is TRBJ1-1, the V gene TRBV19, with 12 bases aligning to TRBD1. Sequenced here: CD4+ T cells from blood, cultured in vitro, sampled about 7 months after SARS-CoV-2 vaccination. CDR3 protein: CASRDRGRGTEAFF. The DNA of the CDR3 is TGTGCCAGCCGGGACAGGGGGCGGGGGACTGAAGCTTTCTTT.